This TCR beta chain was identified during a study of cytomegalovirus exposure and HLA in healthy donors. Overall study findings and caveats: Earlier results showed most TCR beta V segments being productive about 90% or about 30% of the time. In a later analysis, a genetic analysis reported fewer productive-TCR N-insertions in an Asian-associated ancestry cluster than the cohort average. Some V segments, TRBV6-2 and TRBV6-3 among them, were indistinguishable and were therefore excluded. A later analysis showed HLA-associated TCR beta chains outstripping equally common others in clonal expansion.

Germline V gene sequence: CDR1 LNHDA, CDR2 SQIVND (reference sequence). The CDR3 covers 12 residues. Trimming left V 2 bases short and J 5 bases short, with 7 bases between. In the PCR, 60 Vbeta and 13 Jbeta primers were used. Sequencing used immunoSEQ multiplex PCR; TCRdb keeps in-frame clones, though not all of them. The repertoire holds some 200,000 clones, more than 75% seen once, with over 0.2% in the top ten. Worth noting for this clone: Its antigen is not identified.

The TCR sequence derives from a girl under two years old in good health and CMV-seronegative. The sequenced sample consisted of PBMCs. The chain links TRBV19 to TRBJ2-7; no clear D gene. The CDR3 DNA sequence: TGTGCCAGTAGTATAACACCCCACGAGCAGTACTTC. Amino acids: CASSITPHEQYF.